Included here is one T cell receptor beta chain sequence, with context. Its antigen is unknown. No base qualities exist here, and no much larger clone lies one base off it. This sample was taken from a study of blood T cell repertoires in COVID-19 (TCRdb year 2020). Background for the entire study: Samples covering the acute and convalescent phases of COVID-19 were provided by collaborators in the United States, Italy and Spain. The sample metadata nearly always contained a de-identified subject ID, COVID-19 status, age in years and sex. Where available, HLA class I and class II types were obtained from metadata supplied by the sample provider rather than from assay-based typing. The samples were drawn from two sources: the first 160 participants of the ongoing ImmuneRACE study, and 1,000 to 1,500 subjects contributed by 6 global collaborators. The repertoires were released in a freely available public database intended as a resource for research on the immune response to SARS-CoV-2. The material from the prospective study consisted of cDNA or gDNA derived from T cells, B-cell-depleted T cells, or PBMCs. Subjects who had been exposed to COVID-19, were actively infected with it, or had recovered from it provided the deeply sampled blood TCRbeta repertoires that made up the dataset. Overall results and qualifications from the work: How much clinical and demographic metadata was included differed by source and by participant, and the metadata was provided uncurated.

CDR1 is given as MNHEY and CDR2 as SVGAGI, both from the germline V gene. The junction shows trimming of 3 bases on V and 6 bases on J, plus 11 bases between the germline ends. The CDR3 spans 13 residues, from the cysteine through the phenylalanine. Only the CDR3 part of the read is kept: 39 bases, read in frame from the first base. Whole blood was collected in K2EDTA tubes by collaborating institutions according to the institutions' own protocols. For TCRbeta analysis, collaborators shipped samples in one of three forms: frozen whole blood, isolated PBMCs, or DNA extracted from either of those sample types. The immunoSEQ Assay, a bias-controlled multiplex PCR, was used to amplify TCRbeta CDR3 regions from genomic DNA. The original methods were these. Nucleated cell counts per sample were estimated from amplification of reference gene primers within the assay. Sequence reads were collapsed and filtered to measure the absolute abundance of every unique TCRbeta CDR3 rearrangement. For each sample, productive Simpson clonality was calculated by taking the square root of Simpson's diversity index across productive rearrangements. This is the immuneACCESS table as TCRdb keeps it, with only in-frame sequences that have V and J called. A part of the clones is gone; compared with another copy, unresolved V genes explain less than half, and the rest is unexplained. That table is the source of V, J and clone size, and D and trimming were worked out from the DNA. The sample includes 200,000 to 300,000 clones, with about 85% observed a single time. Jointly, the top ten make up under 4% of the sample.

The TCR sequence derives from a man younger than 30 with active or convalescent COVID-19. The chain joins TRBV6-5 to TRBJ1-2; no D gene can be assigned with confidence. The specimen sequenced was peripheral blood. The DNA sequence is given as TGTGCCAGCAGTTATGACCGGGTAGATGGCTACACCTTC. The resulting protein is CASSYDRVDGYTF.